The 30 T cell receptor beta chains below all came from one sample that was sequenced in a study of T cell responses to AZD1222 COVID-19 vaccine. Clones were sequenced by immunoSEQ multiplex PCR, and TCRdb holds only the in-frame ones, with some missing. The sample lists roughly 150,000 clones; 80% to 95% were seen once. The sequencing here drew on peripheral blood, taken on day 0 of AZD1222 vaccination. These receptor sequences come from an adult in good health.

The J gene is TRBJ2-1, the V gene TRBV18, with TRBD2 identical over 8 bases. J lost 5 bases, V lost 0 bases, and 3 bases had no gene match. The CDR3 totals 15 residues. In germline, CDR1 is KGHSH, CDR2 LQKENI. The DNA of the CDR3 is TGTGCCAGCTCACCACCGACTAGCGCGAACAATGAGCAGTTCTTC. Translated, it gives CASSPPTSANNEQFF.

Here the CDR3 reads CASLAPGYEQFF. CDR3 coding DNA: TGTGCCAGCCTAGCCCCGGGGTATGAGCAGTTCTTC. V gene TRBV2 combines with J gene TRBJ2-1, with a weak D call TRBD2 (5 bases). CDR1 and CDR2 (germline): SNHLY, FYNNEI. The CDR3 runs 12 residues. V dropped 8 bases and J dropped 8 bases, with 13 bases sitting between them.

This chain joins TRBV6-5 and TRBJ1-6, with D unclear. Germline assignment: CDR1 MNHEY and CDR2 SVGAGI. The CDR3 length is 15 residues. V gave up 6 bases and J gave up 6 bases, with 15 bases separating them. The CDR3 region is CASRSGGGTNSPLHF. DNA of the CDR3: TGTGCCAGCAGGTCGGGCGGCGGCACTAATTCACCCCTCCACTTT.

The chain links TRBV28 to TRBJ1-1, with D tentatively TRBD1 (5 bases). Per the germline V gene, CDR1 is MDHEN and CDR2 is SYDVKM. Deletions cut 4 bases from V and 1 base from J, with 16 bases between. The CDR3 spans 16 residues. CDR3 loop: CASSSPVEGRNTEAFF. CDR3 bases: TGTGCCAGCAGTTCCCCCGTTGAGGGGAGGAACACTGAAGCTTTCTTT.

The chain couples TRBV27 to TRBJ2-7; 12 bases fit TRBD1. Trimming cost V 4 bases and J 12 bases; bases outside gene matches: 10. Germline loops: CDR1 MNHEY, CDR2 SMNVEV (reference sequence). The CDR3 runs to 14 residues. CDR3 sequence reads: CASSSTRDRGPLYF. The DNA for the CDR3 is TGTGCCAGCAGTTCTACCCGGGACAGGGGGCCCCTGTACTTC.

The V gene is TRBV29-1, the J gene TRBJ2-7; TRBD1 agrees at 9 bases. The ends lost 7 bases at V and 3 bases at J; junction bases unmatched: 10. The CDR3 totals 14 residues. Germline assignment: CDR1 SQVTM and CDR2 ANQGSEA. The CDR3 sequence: CSAGTGGVDYEQYF. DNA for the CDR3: TGCAGCGCCGGAACAGGGGGCGTAGACTACGAGCAGTACTTC.

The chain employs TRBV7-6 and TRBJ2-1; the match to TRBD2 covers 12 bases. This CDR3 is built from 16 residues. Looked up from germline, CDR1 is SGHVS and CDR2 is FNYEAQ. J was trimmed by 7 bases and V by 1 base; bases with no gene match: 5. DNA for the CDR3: TGTGCCAGCAGCTTAGGACTAGCGGGAGTGTTAAATGAGCAGTTCTTC. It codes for CASSLGLAGVLNEQFF.

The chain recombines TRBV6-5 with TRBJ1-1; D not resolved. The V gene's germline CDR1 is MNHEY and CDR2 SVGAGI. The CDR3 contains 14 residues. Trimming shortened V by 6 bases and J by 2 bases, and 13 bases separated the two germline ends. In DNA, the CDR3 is TGTGCCAGCAGCCCCCGGTGGGTAAACACTGAAGCTTTCTTT. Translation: CASSPRWVNTEAFF.

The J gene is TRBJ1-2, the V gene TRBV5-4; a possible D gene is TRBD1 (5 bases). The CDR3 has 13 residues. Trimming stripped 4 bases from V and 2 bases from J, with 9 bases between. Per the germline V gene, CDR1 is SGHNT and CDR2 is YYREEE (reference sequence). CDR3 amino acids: CASSTDKNYGYTF. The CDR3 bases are TGTGCCAGCAGCACGGACAAGAACTATGGCTACACCTTC.

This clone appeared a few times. The CDR3 is CAIRRETEAFF. CDR3 DNA sequence: TGTGCCATCAGGAGAGAAACTGAAGCTTTCTTT. This chain links TRBV10-3 with TRBJ1-1; no clear D. Trimming removed 6 bases from V and 5 bases from J, with 7 bases in between. Germline CDR1 is ENHRY and CDR2 is SYGVKD. The CDR3 totals 11 residues.

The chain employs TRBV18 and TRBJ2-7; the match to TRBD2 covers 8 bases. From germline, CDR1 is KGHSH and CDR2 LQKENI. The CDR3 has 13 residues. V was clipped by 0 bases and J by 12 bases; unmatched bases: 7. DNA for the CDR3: TGTGCCAGCTCACCACCGTCGGGGGGGGACCTGTACTTC. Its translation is CASSPPSGGDLYF.

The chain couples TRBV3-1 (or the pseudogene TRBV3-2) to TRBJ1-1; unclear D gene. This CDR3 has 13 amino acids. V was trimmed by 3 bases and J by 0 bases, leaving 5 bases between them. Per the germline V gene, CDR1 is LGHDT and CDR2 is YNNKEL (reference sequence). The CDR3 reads CASSQGLNTEAFF. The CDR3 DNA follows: TGTGCCAGCAGCCAGGGGTTGAACACTGAAGCTTTCTTT.

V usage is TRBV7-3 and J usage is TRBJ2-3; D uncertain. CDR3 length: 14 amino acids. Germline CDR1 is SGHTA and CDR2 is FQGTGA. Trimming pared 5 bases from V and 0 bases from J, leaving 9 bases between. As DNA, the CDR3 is TGTGCCAGCAGCACCCTCAGTAGCACAGATACGCAGTATTTT. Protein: CASSTLSSTDTQYF.

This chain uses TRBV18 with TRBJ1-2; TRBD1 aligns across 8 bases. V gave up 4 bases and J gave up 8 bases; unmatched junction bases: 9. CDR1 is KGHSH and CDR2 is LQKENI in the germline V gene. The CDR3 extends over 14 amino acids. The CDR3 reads CASSQNGQGRGYTF. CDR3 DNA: TGTGCCAGCTCACAAAACGGACAGGGAAGGGGCTACACCTTC.

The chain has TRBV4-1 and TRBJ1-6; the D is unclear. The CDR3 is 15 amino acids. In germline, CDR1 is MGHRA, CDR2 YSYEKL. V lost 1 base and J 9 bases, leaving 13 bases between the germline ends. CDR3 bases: TGCGCCAGCAGCCAAGTAGTGGGCAAGGGTTCACCCCTCCACTTT. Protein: CASSQVVGKGSPLHF.

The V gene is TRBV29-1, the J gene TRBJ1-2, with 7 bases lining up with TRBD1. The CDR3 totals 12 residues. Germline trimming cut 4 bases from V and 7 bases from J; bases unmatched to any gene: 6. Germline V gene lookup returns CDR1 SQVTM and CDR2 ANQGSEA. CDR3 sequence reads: CSVGQQGTGYTF. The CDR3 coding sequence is TGCAGCGTTGGTCAACAGGGGACTGGCTACACCTTC. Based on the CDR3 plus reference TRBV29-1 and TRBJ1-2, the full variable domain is SAVISQKPSRDICQRGTSLTIQCQVDSQVTMMFWYRQQPGQSLTLIATANQGSEATYESGFVIDKFPISRPNLTFSTLTVSNMSPEDSSIYLCSVGQQGTGYTFGSGTRLTVV.

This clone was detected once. Here the CDR3 reads CASSYVAGGSYGYTF. CDR3 coding DNA: TGTGCCAGCAGTTACGTGGCAGGGGGCAGCTATGGCTACACCTTC. J is TRBJ1-2 and V is TRBV6-5, with TRBD1 matching over 8 bases. V lost 2 bases to trimming and J lost 4 bases; unmatched junction nucleotides: 6. The germline CDR1 and CDR2 sequences are MNHEY and SVGAGI. There are 15 residues in the CDR3.

This chain's CDR3 is CAAGGGNEKLFF. CDR3 in DNA: TGTGCCGCCGGGGGGGGGAATGAAAAACTGTTTTTT. This chain joins TRBV10-3 and TRBJ1-4; a weak D match, TRBD1 (5 bases). V lost 11 bases and J 5 bases, leaving 12 bases between the germline ends. CDR1 and CDR2 (germline): ENHRY, SYGVKD. There are 12 residues in the CDR3.

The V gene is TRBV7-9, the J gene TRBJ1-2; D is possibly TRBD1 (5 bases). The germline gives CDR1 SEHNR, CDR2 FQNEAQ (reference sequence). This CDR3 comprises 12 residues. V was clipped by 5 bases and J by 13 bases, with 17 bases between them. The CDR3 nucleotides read TGTGCCAGCAGCCGACCGACAGATCGTCGCACCTTC. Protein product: CASSRPTDRRTF. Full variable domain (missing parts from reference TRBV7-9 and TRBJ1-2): DTGVSQNPRHKITKRGQNVTFRCDPISEHNRLYWYRQTLGQGPEFLTYFQNEAQLEKSRLLSDRFSAERPKGSFSTLEIQRTEQGDSAMYLCASSRPTDRRTFGSGTRLTVV.

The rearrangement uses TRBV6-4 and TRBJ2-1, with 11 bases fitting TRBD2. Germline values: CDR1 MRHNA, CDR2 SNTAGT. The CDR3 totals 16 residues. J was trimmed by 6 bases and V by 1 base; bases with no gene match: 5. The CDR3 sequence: CASSDLAGGQGNEQFF. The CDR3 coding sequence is TGTGCCAGCAGTGACTTAGCGGGGGGGCAGGGCAATGAGCAGTTCTTC.

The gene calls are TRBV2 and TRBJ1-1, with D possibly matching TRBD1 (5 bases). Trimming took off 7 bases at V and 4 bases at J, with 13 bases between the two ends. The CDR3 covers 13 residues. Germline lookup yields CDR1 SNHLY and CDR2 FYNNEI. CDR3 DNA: TGTGCCAGCACCCTAGACAGATTCACTGAAGCTTTCTTT. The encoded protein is CASTLDRFTEAFF. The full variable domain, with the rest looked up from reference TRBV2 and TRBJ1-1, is EPEVTQTPSHQVTQMGQEVILRCVPISNHLYFYWYRQILGQKVEFLVSFYNNEISEKSEIFDDQFSVERPDGSNFTLKIRSTKLEDSAMYFCASTLDRFTEAFFGQGTRLTVV.

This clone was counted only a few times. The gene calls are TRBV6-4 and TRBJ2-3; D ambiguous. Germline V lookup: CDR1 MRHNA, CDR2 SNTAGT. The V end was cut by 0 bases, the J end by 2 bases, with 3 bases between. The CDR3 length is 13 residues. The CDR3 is CASSDSDTDTQYF. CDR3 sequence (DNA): TGTGCCAGCAGTGACTCGGACACAGATACGCAGTATTTT.

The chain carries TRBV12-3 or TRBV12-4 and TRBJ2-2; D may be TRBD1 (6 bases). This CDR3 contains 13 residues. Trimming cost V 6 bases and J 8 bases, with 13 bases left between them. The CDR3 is CASRRDNRGELFF. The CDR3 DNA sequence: TGTGCCAGCAGACGGGACAATCGGGGGGAGCTGTTTTTT.

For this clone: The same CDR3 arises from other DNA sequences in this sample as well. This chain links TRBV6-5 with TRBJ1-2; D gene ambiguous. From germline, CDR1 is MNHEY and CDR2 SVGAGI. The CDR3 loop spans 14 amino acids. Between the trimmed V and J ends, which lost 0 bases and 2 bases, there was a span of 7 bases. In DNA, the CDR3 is TGTGCCAGCAGTTACTCGTTCCAGAACTATGGCTACACCTTC. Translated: CASSYSFQNYGYTF.

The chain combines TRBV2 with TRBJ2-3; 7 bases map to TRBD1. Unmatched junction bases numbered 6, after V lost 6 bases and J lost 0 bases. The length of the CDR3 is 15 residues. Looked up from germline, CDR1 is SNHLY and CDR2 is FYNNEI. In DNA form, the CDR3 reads TGTGCCAGCAGGGCAAGACAGGGAAGCACAGATACGCAGTATTTT. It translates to CASRARQGSTDTQYF.

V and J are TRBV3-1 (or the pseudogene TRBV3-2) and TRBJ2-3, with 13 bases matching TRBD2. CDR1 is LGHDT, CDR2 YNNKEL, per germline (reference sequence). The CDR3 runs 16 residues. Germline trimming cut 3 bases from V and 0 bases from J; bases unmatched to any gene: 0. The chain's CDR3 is CASSQGLAGSTDTQYF. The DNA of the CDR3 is TGTGCCAGCAGCCAGGGACTAGCGGGAAGCACAGATACGCAGTATTTT.

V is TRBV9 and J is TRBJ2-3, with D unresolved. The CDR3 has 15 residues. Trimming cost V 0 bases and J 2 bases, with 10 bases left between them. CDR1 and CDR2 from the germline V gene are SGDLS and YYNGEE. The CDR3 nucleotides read TGTGCCAGCAGCGTAGTGGGAATCTCCACAGATACGCAGTATTTT. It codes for CASSVVGISTDTQYF. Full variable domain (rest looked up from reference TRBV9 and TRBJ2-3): DSGVTQTPKHLITATGQRVTLRCSPRSGDLSVYWYQQSLDQGLQFLIQYYNGEERAKGNILERFSAQQFPDLHSELNLSSLELGDSALYFCASSVVGISTDTQYFGPGTRLTVL.

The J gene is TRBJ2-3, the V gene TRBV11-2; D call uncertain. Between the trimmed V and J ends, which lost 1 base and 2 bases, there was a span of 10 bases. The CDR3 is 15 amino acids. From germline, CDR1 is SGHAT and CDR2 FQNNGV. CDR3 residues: CASSLAVQITDTQYF. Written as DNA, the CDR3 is TGTGCCAGCAGCTTAGCGGTCCAGATCACAGATACGCAGTATTTT.

The CDR3 DNA is TGCGCCAGCAGCCAACTAGCGGAGAATGAGCAGTTCTTC. This encodes CASSQLAENEQFF. The V gene is TRBV4-1, the J gene TRBJ2-1; TRBD2 agrees at 7 bases. From germline, CDR1 is MGHRA and CDR2 YSYEKL. Unmatched junction bases numbered 2, after V lost 2 bases and J lost 7 bases. The CDR3 is made up of 13 amino acids.

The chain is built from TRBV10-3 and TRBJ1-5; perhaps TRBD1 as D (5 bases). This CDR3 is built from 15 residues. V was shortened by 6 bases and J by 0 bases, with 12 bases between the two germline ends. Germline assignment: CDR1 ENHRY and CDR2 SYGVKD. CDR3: CAIREGQDSNQPQHF. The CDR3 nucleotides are TGTGCCATCAGGGAGGGGCAGGATAGCAATCAGCCCCAGCATTTT.